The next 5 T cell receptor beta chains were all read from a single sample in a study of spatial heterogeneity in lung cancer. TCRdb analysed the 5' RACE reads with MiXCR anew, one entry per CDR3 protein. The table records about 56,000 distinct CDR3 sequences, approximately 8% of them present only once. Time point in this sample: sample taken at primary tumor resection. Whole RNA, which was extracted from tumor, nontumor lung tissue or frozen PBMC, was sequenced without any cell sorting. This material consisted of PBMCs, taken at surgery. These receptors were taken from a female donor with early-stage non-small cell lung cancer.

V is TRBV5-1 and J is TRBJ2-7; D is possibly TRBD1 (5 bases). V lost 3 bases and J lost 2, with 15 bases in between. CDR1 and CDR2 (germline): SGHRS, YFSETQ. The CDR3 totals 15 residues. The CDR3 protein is CASSSGSQGAYEQYF. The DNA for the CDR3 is TGCGCCAGCAGCTCAGGGTCGCAAGGGGCCTACGAGCAGTACTTC. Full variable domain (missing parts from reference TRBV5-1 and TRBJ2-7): KAGVTQTPRYLIKTRGQQVTLSCSPISGHRSVSWYQQTPGQGLQFLFEYFSETQRNKGNFPGRFSGRQFSNSRSEMNVSTLELGDSALYLCASSSGSQGAYEQYFGPGTRLTVT.

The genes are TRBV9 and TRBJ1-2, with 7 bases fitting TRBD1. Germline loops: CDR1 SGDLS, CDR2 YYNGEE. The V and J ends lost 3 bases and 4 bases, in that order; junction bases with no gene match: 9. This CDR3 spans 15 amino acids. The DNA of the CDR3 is TGTGCCAGCAGCGCCACAGGGGCACTCGGCTATGGCTACACCTTC. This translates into CASSATGALGYGYTF.

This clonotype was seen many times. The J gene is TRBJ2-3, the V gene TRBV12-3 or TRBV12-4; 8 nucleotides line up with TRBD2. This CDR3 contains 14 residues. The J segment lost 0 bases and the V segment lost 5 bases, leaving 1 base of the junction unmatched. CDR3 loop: CASSPSGSTDTQYF. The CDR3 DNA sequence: TGTGCCAGCAGTCCTAGCGGGAGCACAGATACGCAGTATTTT.

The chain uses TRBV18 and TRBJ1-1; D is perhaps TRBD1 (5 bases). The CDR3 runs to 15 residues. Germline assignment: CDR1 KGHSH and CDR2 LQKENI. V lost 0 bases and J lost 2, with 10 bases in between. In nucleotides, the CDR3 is TGTGCCAGCTCACCACCACGGGGGAGAAACACTGAAGCTTTCTTT. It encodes CASSPPRGRNTEAFF.

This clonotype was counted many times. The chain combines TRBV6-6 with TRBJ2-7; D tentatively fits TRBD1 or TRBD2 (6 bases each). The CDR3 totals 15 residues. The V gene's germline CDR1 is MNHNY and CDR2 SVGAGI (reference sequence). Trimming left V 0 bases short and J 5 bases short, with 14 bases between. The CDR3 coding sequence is TGTGCCAGCAGTTACTCAGGGGGGATTACCAACGAGCAGTACGTC. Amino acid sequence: CASSYSGGITNEQYV.